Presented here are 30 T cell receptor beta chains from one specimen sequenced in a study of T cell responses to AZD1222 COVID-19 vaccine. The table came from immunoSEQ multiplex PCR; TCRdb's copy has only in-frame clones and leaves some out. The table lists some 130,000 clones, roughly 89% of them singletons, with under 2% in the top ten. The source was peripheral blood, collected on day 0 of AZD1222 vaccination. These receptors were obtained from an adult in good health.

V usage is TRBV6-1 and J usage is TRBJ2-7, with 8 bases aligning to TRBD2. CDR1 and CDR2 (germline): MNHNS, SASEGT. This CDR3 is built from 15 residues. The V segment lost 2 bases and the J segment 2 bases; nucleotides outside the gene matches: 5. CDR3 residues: CASSEREGLAYEQYF. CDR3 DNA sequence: TGTGCCAGCAGTGAACGGGAGGGTTTGGCCTACGAGCAGTACTTC.

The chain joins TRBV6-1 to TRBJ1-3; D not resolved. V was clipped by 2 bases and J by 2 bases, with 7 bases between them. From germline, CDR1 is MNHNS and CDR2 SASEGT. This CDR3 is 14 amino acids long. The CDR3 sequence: CASSEQLTGNTIYF. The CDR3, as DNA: TGTGCCAGCAGTGAACAGTTAACTGGAAACACCATATATTTT.

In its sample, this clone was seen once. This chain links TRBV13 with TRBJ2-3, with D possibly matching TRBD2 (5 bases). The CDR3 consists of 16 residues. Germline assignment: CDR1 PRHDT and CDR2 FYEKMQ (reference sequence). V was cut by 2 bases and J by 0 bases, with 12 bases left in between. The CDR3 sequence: CASSLRRETSTDTQYF. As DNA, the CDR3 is TGTGCCAGCAGCTTACGCCGGGAAACTAGCACAGATACGCAGTATTTT.

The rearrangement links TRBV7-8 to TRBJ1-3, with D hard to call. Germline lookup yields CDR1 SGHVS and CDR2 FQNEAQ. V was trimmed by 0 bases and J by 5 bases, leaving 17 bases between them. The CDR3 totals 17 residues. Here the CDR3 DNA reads TGTGCCAGCAGCTTAGCTGTCAACCGCGGGAATAGAAACACCATATATTTT. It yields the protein CASSLAVNRGNRNTIYF.

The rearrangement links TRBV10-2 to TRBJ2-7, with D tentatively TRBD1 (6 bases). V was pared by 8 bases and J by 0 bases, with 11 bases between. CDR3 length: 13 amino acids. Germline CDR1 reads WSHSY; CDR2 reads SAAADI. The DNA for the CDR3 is TGCGCCAGCCTTGCGGACAGCTCCTACGAGCAGTACTTC. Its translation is CASLADSSYEQYF.

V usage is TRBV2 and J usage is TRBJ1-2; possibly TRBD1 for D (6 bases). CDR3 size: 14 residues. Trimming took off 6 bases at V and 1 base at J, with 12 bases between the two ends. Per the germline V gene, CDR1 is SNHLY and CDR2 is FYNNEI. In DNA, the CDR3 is TGTGCCAGCAGAGCTACAGGGAATAACTATGGCTACACCTTC. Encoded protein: CASRATGNNYGYTF.

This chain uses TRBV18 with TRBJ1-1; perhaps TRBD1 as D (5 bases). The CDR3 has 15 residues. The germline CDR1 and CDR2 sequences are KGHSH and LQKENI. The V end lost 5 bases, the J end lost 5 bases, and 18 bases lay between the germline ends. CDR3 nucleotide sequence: TGTGCCAGCTCATCTTCGGACGGGGCGCGGACTGAAGCTTTCTTT. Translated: CASSSSDGARTEAFF.

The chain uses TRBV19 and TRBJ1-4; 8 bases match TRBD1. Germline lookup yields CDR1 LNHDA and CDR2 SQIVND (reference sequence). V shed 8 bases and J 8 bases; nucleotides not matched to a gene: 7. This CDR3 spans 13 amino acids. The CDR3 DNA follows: TGTGCCAGTCGGGACAGGCTGGTGGAAAAACTGTTTTTT. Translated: CASRDRLVEKLFF.

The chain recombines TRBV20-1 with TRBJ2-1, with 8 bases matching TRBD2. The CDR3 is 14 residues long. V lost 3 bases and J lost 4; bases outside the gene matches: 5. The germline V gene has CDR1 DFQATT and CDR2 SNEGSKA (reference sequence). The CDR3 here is CSASDGREYNEQFF. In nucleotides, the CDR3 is TGCAGTGCTAGTGACGGGAGGGAATACAATGAGCAGTTCTTC.

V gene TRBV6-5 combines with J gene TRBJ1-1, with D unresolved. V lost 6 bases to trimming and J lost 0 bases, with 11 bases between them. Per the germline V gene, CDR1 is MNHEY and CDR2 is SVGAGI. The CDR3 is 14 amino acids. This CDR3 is CASSYHALNTEAFF. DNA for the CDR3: TGTGCCAGCAGCTACCACGCTCTGAACACTGAAGCTTTCTTT.

The CDR3 loop is CASSYSKASGYTF. The DNA for the CDR3 is TGTGCCAGCAGTTACTCGAAGGCGAGTGGCTACACCTTC. The chain is built from TRBV6-5 and TRBJ1-2, with unresolved D. V lost 0 bases and J 7 bases, leaving 9 bases between the germline ends. This CDR3 has 13 residues. Looked up from germline, CDR1 is MNHEY and CDR2 is SVGAGI.

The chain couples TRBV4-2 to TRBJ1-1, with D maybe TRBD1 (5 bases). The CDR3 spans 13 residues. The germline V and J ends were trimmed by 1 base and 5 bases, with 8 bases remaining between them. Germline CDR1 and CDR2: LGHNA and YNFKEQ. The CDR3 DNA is TGTGCCAGCAGCCAAGGACAGCTTACTGAAGCTTTCTTT. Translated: CASSQGQLTEAFF.

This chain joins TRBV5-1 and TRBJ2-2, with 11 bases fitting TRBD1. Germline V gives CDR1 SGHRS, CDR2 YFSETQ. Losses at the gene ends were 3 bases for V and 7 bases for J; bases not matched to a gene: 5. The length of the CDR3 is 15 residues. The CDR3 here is CASSSDRGRGGELFF. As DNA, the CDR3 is TGCGCCAGCAGCTCGGACAGGGGGCGAGGCGGGGAGCTGTTTTTT.

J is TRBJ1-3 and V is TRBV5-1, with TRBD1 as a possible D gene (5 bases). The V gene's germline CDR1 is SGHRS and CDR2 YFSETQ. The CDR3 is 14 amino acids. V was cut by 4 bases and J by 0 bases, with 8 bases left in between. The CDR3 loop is CASSPGLSGNTIYF. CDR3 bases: TGCGCCAGCAGCCCGGGACTCTCTGGAAACACCATATATTTT.

CDR3 sequence (DNA): TGTGCCAGCAGCTTAGCGTCCATGCGGGGTCAGCCCCAGCATTTT. Protein sequence: CASSLASMRGQPQHF. The chain carries TRBV7-9 and TRBJ1-5, with D hard to call. This CDR3 comprises 15 residues. CDR1 is SEHNR and CDR2 is FQNEAQ in the germline V gene (reference sequence). Trimming took off 0 bases at V and 6 bases at J, with 12 bases between the two ends.

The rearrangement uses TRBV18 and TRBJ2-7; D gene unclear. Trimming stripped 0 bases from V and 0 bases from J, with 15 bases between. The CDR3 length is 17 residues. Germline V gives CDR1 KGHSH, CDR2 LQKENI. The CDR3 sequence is CASSPPTGEVYSYEQYF. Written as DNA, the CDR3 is TGTGCCAGCTCACCACCCACCGGAGAGGTTTACTCCTACGAGCAGTACTTC.

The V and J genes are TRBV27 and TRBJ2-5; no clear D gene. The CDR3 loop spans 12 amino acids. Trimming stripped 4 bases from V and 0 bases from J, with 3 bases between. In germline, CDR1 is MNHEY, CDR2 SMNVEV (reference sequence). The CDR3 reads CASSSNQETQYF. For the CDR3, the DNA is TGTGCCAGCAGTTCCAACCAAGAGACCCAGTACTTC.

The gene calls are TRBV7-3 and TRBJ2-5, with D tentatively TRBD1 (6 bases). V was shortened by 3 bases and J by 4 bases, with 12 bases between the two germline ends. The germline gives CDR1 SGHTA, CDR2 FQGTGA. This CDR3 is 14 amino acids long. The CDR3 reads CASSLAGASETQYF. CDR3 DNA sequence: TGTGCCAGCAGCTTGGCAGGGGCCTCAGAGACCCAGTACTTC.

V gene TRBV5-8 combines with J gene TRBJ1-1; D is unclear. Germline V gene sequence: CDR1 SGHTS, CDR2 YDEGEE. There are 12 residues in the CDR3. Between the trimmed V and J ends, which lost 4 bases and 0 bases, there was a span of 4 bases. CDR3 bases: TGTGCCAGCAGCATTATGAACACTGAAGCTTTCTTT. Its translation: CASSIMNTEAFF.

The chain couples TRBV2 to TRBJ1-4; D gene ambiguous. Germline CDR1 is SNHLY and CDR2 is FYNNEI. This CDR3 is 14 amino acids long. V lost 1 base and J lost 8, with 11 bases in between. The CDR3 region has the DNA TGTGCCAGCAGTGAAGAAACCGTAGGAGAAAAACTGTTTTTT. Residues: CASSEETVGEKLFF.

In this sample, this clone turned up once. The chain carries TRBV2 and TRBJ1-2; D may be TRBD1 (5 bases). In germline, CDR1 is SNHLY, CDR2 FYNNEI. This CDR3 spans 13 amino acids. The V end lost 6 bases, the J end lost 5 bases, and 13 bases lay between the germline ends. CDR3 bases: TGTGCCAGCAGCGGAGTGGGGGAATATGGCTACACCTTC. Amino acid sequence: CASSGVGEYGYTF.

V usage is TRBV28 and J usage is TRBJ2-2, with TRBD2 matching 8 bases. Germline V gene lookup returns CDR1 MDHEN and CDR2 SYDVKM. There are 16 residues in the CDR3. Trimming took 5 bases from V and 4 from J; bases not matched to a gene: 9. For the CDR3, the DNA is TGTGCCAGCAGTCCCGGGACTAGTTCGGCCACCGGGGAGCTGTTTTTT. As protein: CASSPGTSSATGELFF.

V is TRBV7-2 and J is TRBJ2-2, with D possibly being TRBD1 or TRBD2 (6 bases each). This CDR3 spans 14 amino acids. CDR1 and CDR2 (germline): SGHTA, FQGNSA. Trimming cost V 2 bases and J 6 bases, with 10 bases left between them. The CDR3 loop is CASSLRGAAGELFF. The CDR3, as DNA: TGTGCCAGCAGCTTAAGGGGGGCCGCCGGGGAGCTGTTTTTT. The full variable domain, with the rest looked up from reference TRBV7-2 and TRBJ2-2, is GAGVSQSPSNKVTEKGKDVELRCDPISGHTALYWYRQSLGQGLEFLIYFQGNSAPDKSGLPSDRFSAERTGGSVSTLTIQRTQQEDSAVYLCASSLRGAAGELFFGEGSRLTVL.

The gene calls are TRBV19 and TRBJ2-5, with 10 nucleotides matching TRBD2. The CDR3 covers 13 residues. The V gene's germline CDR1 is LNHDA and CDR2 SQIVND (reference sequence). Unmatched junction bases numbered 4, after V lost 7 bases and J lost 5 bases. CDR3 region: CASKASGSETQYF. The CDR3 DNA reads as TGTGCCAGTAAGGCTAGCGGGAGTGAGACCCAGTACTTC.

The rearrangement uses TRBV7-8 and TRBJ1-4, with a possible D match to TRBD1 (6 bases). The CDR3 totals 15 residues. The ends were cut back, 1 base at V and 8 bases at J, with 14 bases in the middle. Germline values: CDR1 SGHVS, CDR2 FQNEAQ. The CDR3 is CASSLERQGKEKLFF. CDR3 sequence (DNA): TGTGCCAGCAGCTTAGAGAGGCAGGGGAAGGAAAAACTGTTTTTT.

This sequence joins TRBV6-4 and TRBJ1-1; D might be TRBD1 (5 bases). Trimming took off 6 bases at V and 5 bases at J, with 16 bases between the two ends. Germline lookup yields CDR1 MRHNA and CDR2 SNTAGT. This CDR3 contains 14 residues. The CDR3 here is CASSRDLGGTEAFF. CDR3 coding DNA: TGTGCCAGCAGCCGGGACCTTGGAGGTACTGAAGCTTTCTTT.

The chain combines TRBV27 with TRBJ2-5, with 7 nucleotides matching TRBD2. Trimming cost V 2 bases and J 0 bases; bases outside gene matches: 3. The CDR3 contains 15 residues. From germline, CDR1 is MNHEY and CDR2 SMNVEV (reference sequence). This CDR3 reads CASSLRSGYQETQYF. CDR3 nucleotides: TGTGCCAGCAGTTTACGTAGCGGGTACCAAGAGACCCAGTACTTC.

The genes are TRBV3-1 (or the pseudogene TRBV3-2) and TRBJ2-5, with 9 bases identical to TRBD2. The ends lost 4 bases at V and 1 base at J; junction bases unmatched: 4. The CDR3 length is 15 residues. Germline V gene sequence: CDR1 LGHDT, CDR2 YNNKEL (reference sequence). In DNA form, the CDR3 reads TGTGCCAGCAGCCCCCCGACTAGCGGCCAAGAGACCCAGTACTTC. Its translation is CASSPPTSGQETQYF.

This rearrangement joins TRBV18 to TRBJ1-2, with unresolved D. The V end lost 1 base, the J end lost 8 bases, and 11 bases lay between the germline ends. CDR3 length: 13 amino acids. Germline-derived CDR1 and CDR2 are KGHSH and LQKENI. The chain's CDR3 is CASSPRGPMGYTF. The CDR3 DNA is TGTGCCAGCTCACCACGTGGGCCTATGGGCTACACCTTC.

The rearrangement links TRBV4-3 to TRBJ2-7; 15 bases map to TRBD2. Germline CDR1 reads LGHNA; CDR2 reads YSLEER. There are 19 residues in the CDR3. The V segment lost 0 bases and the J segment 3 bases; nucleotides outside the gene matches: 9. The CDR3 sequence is CASSQDPGTSGGLYYEQYF. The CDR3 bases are TGCGCCAGCAGCCAAGATCCCGGGACTAGCGGGGGGTTGTACTACGAGCAGTACTTC.